This T cell receptor beta chain was documented in a study of blood T cell repertoires in COVID-19. Overall study context: Specimens from acute and convalescent COVID-19 originated in the United States, Italy and Spain. Sources were T cells, B-cell-depleted T cells, or PBMCs; the material itself was cDNA or gDNA.

In the original workflow: Reference gene primer amplification gave nucleated cell count estimates. Profiled with immunoSEQ multiplex PCR; TCRdb holds only in-frame clones, not every one. V, J and clone size derive from that table, while D and trimming were established from the DNA sequence. Here the sample spans 65,000 to 95,000 clones, around 90% being singletons. This CDR3 is 19 amino acids long. Per germline, CDR1 MNHEY and CDR2 SMNVEV (reference sequence). Germline trimming cut 1 base from V and 2 bases from J; bases unmatched to any gene: 13. The chain joins TRBV27 to TRBJ2-3; the match to TRBD2 covers 9 bases. The clonotype was recovered from a man aged 50 to 59 with active COVID-19. The specimen sequenced was peripheral blood. The CDR3 reads CASSLLRKASGINTDTQYF. CDR3 DNA: TGTGCCAGCAGTTTATTAAGGAAGGCTAGCGGGATCAACACAGATACGCAGTATTTT.